This T cell receptor (beta chain) was retrieved from a study of PD-L1 blockade in urothelial cancer. Study as a whole: Patients took up atezolizumab at some point between 2012 and 2014 at 1,200 mg intravenously every 3 weeks. Male patients with bladder-origin urothelial cancer numbered about 85% of the 29. Blood was subjected to analysis at 3 weeks (second dose) and 6 weeks following treatment start.

The CDR3 consists of 17 residues. J was trimmed by 0 bases and V by 2 bases; bases with no gene match: 11. Per the germline V gene, CDR1 is GTSNPN and CDR2 is SVGIG (reference sequence). Generated by immunoSEQ multiplex PCR, the TCRdb table keeps only in-frame clones and is missing some. The sample lists more than 45,000 clones, 86% occurring once. The chain uses TRBV30 and TRBJ2-3; TRBD2 aligns across 7 bases. The sequence was obtained from a man in his sixties with urothelial cancer. The specimen comprised PBMCs, sampled around atezolizumab (anti-PD-L1) treatment. The CDR3 sequence: CAWSSSGMNPSTDTQYF. The CDR3 DNA reads TGTGCCTGGAGTTCGAGCGGGATGAACCCTAGCACAGATACGCAGTATTTT.